This T cell receptor beta chain appears in the sequencing data of a study of cytomegalovirus exposure and HLA in healthy donors listed by TCRdb under 2017. Notes on the research overall: An earlier analysis of 550 to 700 of the donors reported 250 to 350 Gb of sequence data and around 110 million unique TCR beta sequences from about 200 million T cells. An early release covering some 640 HLA-typed donors comprised around 300 gigabases of sequencing data and about 90 million unique TCR sequences. Of the approximately 400 genotyped donors, 81% fell in the genetic ancestry cluster associated with self-reported Caucasian donors. The aim of the study was to test whether cataloging public T cell receptors could identify signatures of past pathogen exposure. Using immunosequencing, the study profiled T cell repertoires from about 650 subjects and related those repertoires to cytomegalovirus serostatus. Besides the first cohort of about 730 subjects, a separate validation cohort made up of around 120 different subjects was used. High-throughput TCR immunosequencing, statistical association of individual TCRs with disease status, and machine learning were combined to predict cytomegalovirus infection status. To study patterns of TCR occurrence, a later analysis re-analyzed previously published TCR beta repertoires from several hundred donors and added high-resolution HLA genotyping. Rather than drawing on any new phenotypic data, the later analysis identified candidate immune exposures from TCR beta sequences and the way those sequences occurred across donors. In an earlier analysis of 587 of the donors, high-throughput TCR beta sequencing was used to judge whether each TCR beta V gene segment behaved as functional or pseudogenic. Donor age, sex, ethnicity and CMV serostatus were compiled alongside the repertoire data. In a later genetic analysis, genome-wide SNP genotypes for about 60% of the 666 donors were used, and that subset was treated as a discovery cohort. Every discovery cohort repertoire had been produced on one sequencing platform. Both class I and class II loci were covered by HLA typing, at four-digit resolution. The number of typed donors differed by locus: 629-630 for A, B, C, DRB1 and DQB1; approximately 540 for DQA1; 606 for DPA1; and about 450 for DPB1. Several DR-DQ haplotypes were handled as single units for association and clustering because linkage in the cohort was strong. Among around 400 genotyped donors of the cohort, an average of approximately 240,000 unique TCR beta nucleotide sequences was sequenced per donor, of which roughly 17% were non-productive. The full study reports these points: According to a later analysis, TCR association rates differed among HLA loci, with DRB1 alleles showing the most associated TCRs and HLA-C alleles showing the fewest. In a later analysis, HLA-associated TCR beta chains were found to be more clonally expanded and to have lower generation probabilities than equally common non-associated chains. The 87-base-pair reads could not distinguish some IMGT-functional V segments, including TRBV6-2 and TRBV6-3, so those segments were excluded. The classifier was reported to diagnose cytomegalovirus status with high specificity and sensitivity in both the original cohort and the validation cohort. This cohort had only TCR beta chains sequenced, and the lack of alpha or paired-chain data limited which features could be detected. Strong co-occurrence of HLA alleles, especially DR and DQ, made assigning TCR associations to individual alleles difficult. The only immune exposure information available for the cohort was CMV serostatus. A later analysis associated about 17,000 TCR beta sequences with specific HLA alleles at a false discovery rate of 0.05. Linkage disequilibrium might explain the correlated functional status among segregating V segments, but an unknown experimental factor could not be ruled out. An association between a missense DCLRE1C variant and V-gene and J-gene trimming of TCR beta chains was found in a later genetic analysis and replicated in an independent cohort. In a later genetic analysis, fewer N-insertions in productive TCRs were reported among donors in an Asian-associated ancestry cluster than the roughly 700-donor mean. Because counts were too low, some 17 rarely observed V segments, including chromosome 9 orphons, were excluded from the earlier analysis of some 590 of the donors. The presence/absence analyses assumed that sequencing depth was roughly uniform across donors, and that assumption may not be true. A further reported finding was that TCR beta sequences accurately predicted the HLA-A and HLA-B alleles for most subjects in the first cohort. A group of highly shared sequence variants was considered likely to be a technical artifact of the sequencing pipeline. Several of the top co-occurrence clusters appeared to be linked to parvovirus B19, influenza, CMV and Epstein-Barr virus, according to a later analysis. Most CMV-associated TCR beta chains appeared to be HLA-restricted in a later analysis, and the HLA associations seemed to be driven largely by CMV exposure. In vitro tests confirmed that a few of the cytomegalovirus-associated TCR beta chains recognize cytomegalovirus antigens. Because HLA typing was missing for some donors at each locus, association tests included only the typed subset. The study gave a list of over 150 TCR beta chains associated with cytomegalovirus. Most TCR sequences were observed very rarely across donors, whereas some public TCRs were present in many individuals. In an earlier analysis of around 500 of the donors, most TCR beta V segments appeared in productive rearrangements about 87% or about 30% of the time, broadly matching IMGT annotations. The authors suggested that the approach could potentially be extended to other disease states and immunological phenotypes.

The library came from the immunoSEQ multiplex PCR assay. The multiplex PCR relied on a mix of 60 forward primers for TCR Vbeta segments and 13 reverse primers for TCR Jbeta segments. The CDR3 region of rearranged TCR beta genes was amplified from genomic DNA by a multiplex PCR assay. On the Illumina HiSeq System, the amplified TCR beta libraries were sequenced as 87-base-pair reads. In the authors' own workflow: In a later analysis, 80 million or so unique TCR beta chains were counted across the 500 to 850 repertoires, and roughly 11 million of these chains were shared by at least two donors. Raw reads were error-corrected and collapsed into unique sequences with a nearest-neighbor algorithm that merged closely related sequences to remove PCR and sequencing errors. To assign V, D and J gene segments, CDR3 sequences were aligned to IMGT reference sequences. For a sequence to be retained, a match of at least six nucleotides was required to both a V gene segment and a J gene segment. A rearrangement counted as productive if the CDR3 had no stop codons and remained in frame with V and J, and every other rearrangement counted as non-productive. Following IMGT convention, CDR3 was defined as the stretch from the second conserved V-encoded cysteine up to the conserved J-encoded phenylalanine. The earlier analysis of roughly 590 of the donors excluded sequences that lacked an unambiguous match to a single V gene segment. In an earlier analysis of approximately 550 of the donors, V segments were called functional above 56.7% productive rearrangements and were called segregating when the between-donor standard deviation exceeded 5%. To diagnose cytomegalovirus status from the catalog of TCR beta chain sequences, a statistical classification framework was built. In a later analysis, V and J genes were assigned by comparing TCR nucleotide sequences against IMGT/GENE-DB human TR gene sequences. A later analysis assigned CDR3 sequences and most-parsimonious VDJ recombination scenarios with the TCRdist pipeline. In a later analysis, every TCR beta chain was defined by the combination of its CDR3 amino acid sequence and its V-gene family, and reads without a unique V-gene family were dropped. In a later analysis, several hundred highly shared, low-generation-probability nucleotide sequences were removed to address suspected cross-contamination and a sequencing artifact. A later analysis calculated a clonal expansion index for each public chain from normalized within-repertoire ranks of inferred template counts. A later analysis computed generation probabilities with a VDJ recombination model fitted to out-of-frame rearrangements, and checked the results against IGoR. Hypergeometric tests were used in a later analysis to score TCR-TCR, TCR-HLA and TCR-CMV co-occurrence, with a repertoire-size bias correction applied to the TCR pairs. In a later analysis, false discovery rates were estimated by permuting HLA or CMV assignments 20 times. In a later analysis, co-occurring TCRs were grouped using DBSCAN, and TCRdist sequence similarity was added for clustering within HLA-allele-positive subsets. Repertoires with fewer than 30,000 or more than 120,000 public chains, plus five repertoires with anomalous nucleotide sharing, were excluded from co-occurrence clustering. Entries here come from immuneACCESS through TCRdb and include only in-frame sequences with V and J called. Some clones fail to appear in such tables; in the studies checked, an unresolved V gene covers under half of the shortfall, and the cause of the remainder is unknown. V, J and clone size derive from that table, while D and trimming were established from the DNA sequence. This sample is represented by 100,000 to 150,000 clones; approximately 80% of them were singletons. The ten biggest clones cover roughly 13% of the sample.

The cohort comprised approximately 700 healthy bone marrow donors. At the time of sampling, all cohort members were nominally healthy, though unrecorded immune exposures were likely present. The donor tested CMV seropositive, placing the donor among the 290 or so seropositive members of the cohort. A peripheral blood sample was provided by each donor, and peripheral blood mononuclear cells were used for TCR beta sequencing. Genomic DNA extraction from the blood cell samples was performed with the Qiagen DNeasy Blood Extraction Kit. This clone was recorded a few times. Its antigen has not been determined. No base quality values were provided; no much bigger clone lies one nucleotide off. The CDR3 runs 15 amino acids, cysteine and phenylalanine included. The only DNA kept is the CDR3, 45 bases in frame from the first base. Via the germline V gene (reference sequence), CDR1 is SEHNR and CDR2 FQNEAQ. From V the trimming removes 5 bases and from J it removes 7 bases, while the gene matches leave 12 bases of the junction unaccounted for.

The sample taken for sequencing was PBMCs. The chain uses TRBV7-9 and TRBJ2-7, and TRBD1 aligns with 9 junction nucleotides. The origin of this receptor is a woman between 40 and 50 years old in good health and CMV-seropositive. In nucleotides, the sequence is TGTGCCAGCAGCCAACCCGGGACAGGGAGTCAGGAGCAGTACTTC. It specifies CASSQPGTGSQEQYF.